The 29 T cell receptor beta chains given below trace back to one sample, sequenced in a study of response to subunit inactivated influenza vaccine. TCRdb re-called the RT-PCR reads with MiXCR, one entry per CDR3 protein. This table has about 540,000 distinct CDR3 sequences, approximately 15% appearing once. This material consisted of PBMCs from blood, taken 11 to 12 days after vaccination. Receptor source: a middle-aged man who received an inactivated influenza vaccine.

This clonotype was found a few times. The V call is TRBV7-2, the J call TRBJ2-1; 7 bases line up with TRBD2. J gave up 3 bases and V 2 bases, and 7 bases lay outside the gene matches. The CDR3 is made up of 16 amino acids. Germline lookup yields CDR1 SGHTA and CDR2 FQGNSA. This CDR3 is CASSLRGGRLYNEQFF. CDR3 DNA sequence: TGTGCCAGCAGCTTACGGGGAGGGCGCCTCTACAATGAGCAGTTCTTC.

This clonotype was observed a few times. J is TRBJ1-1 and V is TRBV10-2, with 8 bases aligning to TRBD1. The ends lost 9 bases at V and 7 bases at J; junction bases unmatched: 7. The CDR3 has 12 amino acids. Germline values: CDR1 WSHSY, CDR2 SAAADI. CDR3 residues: CASKTGAVEAFF. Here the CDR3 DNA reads TGCGCCAGTAAGACAGGGGCCGTTGAAGCTTTCTTT.

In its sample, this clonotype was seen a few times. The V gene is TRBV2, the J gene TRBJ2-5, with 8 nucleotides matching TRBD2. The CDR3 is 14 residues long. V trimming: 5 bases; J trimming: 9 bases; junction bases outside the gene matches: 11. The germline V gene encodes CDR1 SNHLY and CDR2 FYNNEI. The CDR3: CASSYPRSTSAQYF. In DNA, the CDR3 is TGTGCCAGCAGTTACCCCCGATCGACTAGCGCCCAGTACTTC.

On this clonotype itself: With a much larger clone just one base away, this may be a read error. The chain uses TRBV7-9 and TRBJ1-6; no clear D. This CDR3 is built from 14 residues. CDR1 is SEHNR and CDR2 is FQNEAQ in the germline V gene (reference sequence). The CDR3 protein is CASSLWGYKSPLHF. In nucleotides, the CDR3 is TGTGCCAGCAGCTTATGGGGATATAAATCACCCCTCCACTTT.

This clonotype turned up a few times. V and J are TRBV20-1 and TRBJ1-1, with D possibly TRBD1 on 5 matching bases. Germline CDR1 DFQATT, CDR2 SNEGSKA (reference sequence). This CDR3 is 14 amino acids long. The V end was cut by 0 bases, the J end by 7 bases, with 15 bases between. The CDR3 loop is CSARDGRTKDEAFF. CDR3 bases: TGCAGTGCTAGAGATGGGCGGACAAAGGATGAAGCTTTCTTT.

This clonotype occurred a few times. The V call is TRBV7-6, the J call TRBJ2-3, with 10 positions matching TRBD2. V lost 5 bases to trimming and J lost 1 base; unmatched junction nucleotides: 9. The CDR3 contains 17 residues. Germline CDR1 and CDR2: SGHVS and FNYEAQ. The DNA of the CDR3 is TGTGCCAGCAGCGGGCCTAGCGGGGGACCACGCACAGATACGCAGTATTTT. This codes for CASSGPSGGPRTDTQYF.

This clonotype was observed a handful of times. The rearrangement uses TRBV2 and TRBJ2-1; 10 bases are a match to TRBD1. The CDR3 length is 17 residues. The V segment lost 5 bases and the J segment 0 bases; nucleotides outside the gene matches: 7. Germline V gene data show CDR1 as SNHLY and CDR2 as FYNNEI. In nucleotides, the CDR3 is TGTGCCAGCAGTCGACAGGGGGCCTGGGGCTCCTACAATGAGCAGTTCTTC. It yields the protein CASSRQGAWGSYNEQFF.

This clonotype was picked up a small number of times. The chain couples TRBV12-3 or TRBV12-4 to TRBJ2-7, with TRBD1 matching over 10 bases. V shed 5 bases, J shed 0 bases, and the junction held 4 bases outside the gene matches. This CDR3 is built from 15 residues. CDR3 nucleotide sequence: TGTGCCAGCAGTCCGTGGACAGGGGGCTCCTACGAGCAGTACTTC. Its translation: CASSPWTGGSYEQYF.

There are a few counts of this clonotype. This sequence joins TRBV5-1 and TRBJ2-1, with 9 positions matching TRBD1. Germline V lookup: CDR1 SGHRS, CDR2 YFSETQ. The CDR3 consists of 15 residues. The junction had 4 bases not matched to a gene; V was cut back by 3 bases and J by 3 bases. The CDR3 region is CASSSGTGRYNEQFF. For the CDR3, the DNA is TGCGCCAGCAGCTCAGGGACAGGGCGCTACAATGAGCAGTTCTTC.

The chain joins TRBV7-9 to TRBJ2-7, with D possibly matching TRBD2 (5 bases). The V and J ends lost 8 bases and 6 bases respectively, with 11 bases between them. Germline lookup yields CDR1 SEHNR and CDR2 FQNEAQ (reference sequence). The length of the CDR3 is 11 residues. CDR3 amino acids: CASWLAGEQYF. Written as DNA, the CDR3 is TGTGCCAGCTGGCTGGCGGGCGAGCAGTACTTC.

CDR3 sequence (DNA): TGTGCCAGCAGTACCCGGACAGAGAATCAGCCCCAGCATTTT. Amino acid sequence: CASSTRTENQPQHF. V usage is TRBV6-2 or TRBV6-3 and J usage is TRBJ1-5, with D possibly being TRBD1 (6 bases). Germline CDR1 reads MNHEY; CDR2 reads SVGEGT. The CDR3 extends over 14 amino acids. Trimming shortened V by 5 bases and J by 4 bases, and 12 bases separated the two germline ends.

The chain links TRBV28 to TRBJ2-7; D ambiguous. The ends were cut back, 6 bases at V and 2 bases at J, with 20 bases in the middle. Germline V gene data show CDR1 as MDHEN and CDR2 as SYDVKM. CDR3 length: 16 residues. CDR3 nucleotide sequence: TGTGCCAGCAGGGGAAAAATGTCTAATCGTCCCTACGAGCAGTACTTC. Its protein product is CASRGKMSNRPYEQYF.

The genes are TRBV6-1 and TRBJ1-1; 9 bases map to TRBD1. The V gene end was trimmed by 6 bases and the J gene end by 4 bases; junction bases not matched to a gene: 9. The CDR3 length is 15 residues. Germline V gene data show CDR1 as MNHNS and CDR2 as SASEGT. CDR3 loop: CASRGYRGLSTEAFF. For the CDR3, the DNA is TGTGCCAGCAGGGGATACAGGGGGCTTAGCACTGAAGCTTTCTTT.

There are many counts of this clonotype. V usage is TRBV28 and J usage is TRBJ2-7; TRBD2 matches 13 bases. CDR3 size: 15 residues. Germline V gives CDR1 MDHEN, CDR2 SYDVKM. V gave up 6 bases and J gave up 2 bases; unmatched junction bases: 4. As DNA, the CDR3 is TGTGCCAGCAGCTTAGGGACTAGCGGGACCTACGAGCAGTACTTC. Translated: CASSLGTSGTYEQYF.

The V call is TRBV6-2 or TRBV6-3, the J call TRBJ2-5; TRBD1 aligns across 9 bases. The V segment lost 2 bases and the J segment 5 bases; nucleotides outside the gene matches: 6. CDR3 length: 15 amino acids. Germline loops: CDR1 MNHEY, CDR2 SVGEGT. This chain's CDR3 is CASSYTGTGMETQYF. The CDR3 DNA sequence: TGTGCCAGCAGTTACACCGGGACAGGGATGGAGACCCAGTACTTC.

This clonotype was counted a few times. The DNA of the CDR3 is TGTGCCAGCAGCTTAGGGACAGGGAAAGAGACCCAGTACTTC. Protein: CASSLGTGKETQYF. The V gene is TRBV11-2, the J gene TRBJ2-5; 8 nucleotides match TRBD1. CDR3 length equals 14 residues. V lost 1 base to trimming and J lost 3 bases; unmatched junction nucleotides: 1. Germline V gives CDR1 SGHAT, CDR2 FQNNGV.

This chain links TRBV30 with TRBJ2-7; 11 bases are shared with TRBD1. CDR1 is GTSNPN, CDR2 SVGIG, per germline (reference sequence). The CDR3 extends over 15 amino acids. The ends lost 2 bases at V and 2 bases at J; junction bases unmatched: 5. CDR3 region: CAWSPRDRGAYEQYF. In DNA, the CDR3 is TGTGCCTGGAGTCCTAGGGACAGGGGGGCCTACGAGCAGTACTTC.

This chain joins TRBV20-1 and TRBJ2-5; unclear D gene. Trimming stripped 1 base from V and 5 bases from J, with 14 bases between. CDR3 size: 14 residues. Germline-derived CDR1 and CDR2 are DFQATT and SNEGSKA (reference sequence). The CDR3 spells CSARGPSRVETQYF. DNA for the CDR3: TGCAGTGCTAGAGGCCCCAGTCGGGTTGAGACCCAGTACTTC.

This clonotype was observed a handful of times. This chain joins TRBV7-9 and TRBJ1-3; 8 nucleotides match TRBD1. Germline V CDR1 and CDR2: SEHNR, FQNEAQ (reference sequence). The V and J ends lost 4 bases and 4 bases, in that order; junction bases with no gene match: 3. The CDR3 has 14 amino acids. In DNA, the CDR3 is TGTGCCAGCAGCTCGGACAGGGAGGGAAACACCATATATTTT. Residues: CASSSDREGNTIYF.

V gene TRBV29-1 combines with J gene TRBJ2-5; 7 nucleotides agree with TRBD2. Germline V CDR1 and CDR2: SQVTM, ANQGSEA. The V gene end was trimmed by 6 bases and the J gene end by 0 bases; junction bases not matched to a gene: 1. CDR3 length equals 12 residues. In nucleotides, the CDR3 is TGCAGCGTCGGGGGGAACCAAGAGACCCAGTACTTC. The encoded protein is CSVGGNQETQYF.

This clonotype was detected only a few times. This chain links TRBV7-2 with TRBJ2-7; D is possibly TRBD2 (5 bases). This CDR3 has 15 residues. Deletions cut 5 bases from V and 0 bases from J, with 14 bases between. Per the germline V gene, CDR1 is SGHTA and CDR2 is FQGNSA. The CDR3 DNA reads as TGTGCCAGCAGCCCCGCACGAGCGGTCTCCTACGAGCAGTACTTC. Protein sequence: CASSPARAVSYEQYF.

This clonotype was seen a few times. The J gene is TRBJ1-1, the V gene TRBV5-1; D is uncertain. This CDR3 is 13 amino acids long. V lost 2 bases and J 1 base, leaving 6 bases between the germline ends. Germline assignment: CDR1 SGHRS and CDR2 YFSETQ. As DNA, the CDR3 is TGCGCCAGCAGCTTTGCACAGAACACTGAAGCTTTCTTT. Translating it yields CASSFAQNTEAFF.

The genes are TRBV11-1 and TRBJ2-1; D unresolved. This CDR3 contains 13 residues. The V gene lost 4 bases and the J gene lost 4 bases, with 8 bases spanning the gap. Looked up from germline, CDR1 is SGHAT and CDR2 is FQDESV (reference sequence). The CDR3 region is CASSSAVYNEQFF. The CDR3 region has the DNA TGTGCCAGCAGCTCGGCTGTTTACAATGAGCAGTTCTTC.

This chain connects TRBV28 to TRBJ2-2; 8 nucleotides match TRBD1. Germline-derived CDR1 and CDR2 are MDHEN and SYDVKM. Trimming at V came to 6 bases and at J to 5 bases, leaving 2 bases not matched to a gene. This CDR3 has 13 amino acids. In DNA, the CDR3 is TGTGCCAGCAGCAGGGGGCAGACCGGGGAGCTGTTTTTT. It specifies CASSRGQTGELFF.

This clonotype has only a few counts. The CDR3 loop reads CASSFSAGSPYEQFF. CDR3 nucleotide sequence: TGTGCCAGCAGCTTTTCGGCAGGGTCCCCTTATGAGCAGTTCTTC. This sequence joins TRBV11-2 and TRBJ2-1; a possible D gene is TRBD1 (5 bases). V lost 3 bases, J lost 8 bases, and 17 bases lay in between. Germline CDR1 is SGHAT and CDR2 is FQNNGV. There are 15 residues in the CDR3.

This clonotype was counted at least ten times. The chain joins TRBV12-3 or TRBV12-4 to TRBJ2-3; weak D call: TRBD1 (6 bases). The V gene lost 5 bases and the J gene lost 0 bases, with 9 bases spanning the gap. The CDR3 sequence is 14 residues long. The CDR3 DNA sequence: TGTGCCAGCAGTATGGGGGCTAGCACAGATACGCAGTATTTT. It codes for CASSMGASTDTQYF.

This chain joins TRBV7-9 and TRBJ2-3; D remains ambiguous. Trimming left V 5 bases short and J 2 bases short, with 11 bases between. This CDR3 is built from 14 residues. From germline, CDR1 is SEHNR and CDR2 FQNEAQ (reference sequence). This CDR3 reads CASSLRRLTDTQYF. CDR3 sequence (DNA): TGTGCCAGCAGCCTCAGGCGACTCACAGATACGCAGTATTTT. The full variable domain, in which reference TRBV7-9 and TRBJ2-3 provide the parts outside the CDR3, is DTGVSQNPRHKITKRGQNVTFRCDPISEHNRLYWYRQTLGQGPEFLTYFQNEAQLEKSRLLSDRFSAERPKGSFSTLEIQRTEQGDSAMYLCASSLRRLTDTQYFGPGTRLTVL.

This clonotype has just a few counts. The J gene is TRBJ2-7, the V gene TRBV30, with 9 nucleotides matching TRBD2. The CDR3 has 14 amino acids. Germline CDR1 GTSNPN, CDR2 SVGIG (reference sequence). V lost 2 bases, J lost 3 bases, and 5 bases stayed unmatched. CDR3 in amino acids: CAWSLGSGGYEQYF. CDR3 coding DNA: TGTGCCTGGAGTTTGGGTAGCGGGGGCTACGAGCAGTACTTC. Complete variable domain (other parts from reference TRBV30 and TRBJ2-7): SQTIHQWPATLVQPVGSPLSLECTVEGTSNPNLYWYRQAAGRGLQLLFYSVGIGQISSEVPQNLSASRPQDRQFILSSKKLLLSDSGFYLCAWSLGSGGYEQYFGPGTRLTVT.

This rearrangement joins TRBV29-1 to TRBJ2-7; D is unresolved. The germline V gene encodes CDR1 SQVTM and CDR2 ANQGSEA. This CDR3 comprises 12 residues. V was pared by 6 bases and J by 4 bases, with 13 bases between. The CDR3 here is CSVRRTEYEQYF. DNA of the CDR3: TGCAGCGTGCGAAGAACAGAGTACGAGCAGTACTTC.